Sequencing of this T cell receptor beta chain was carried out in a study of human T cells and chemical hapten exposure. Study-level background: Alopecia areata, totalis or universalis affected patients, mainly female.

The germline CDR1 and CDR2 sequences are SQVTM and ANQGSEA. The CDR3 consists of 15 residues. Deletions cut 8 bases from V and 0 bases from J, with 17 bases between. This clonotype was recorded a few times. Its antigen remains unidentified. Study results and limitations: TCRs at a frequency above 1 in 1000 stayed unchanged with DPC sensitization.

The library tagged each cDNA molecule with unique molecular identifiers. TCRdb re-called the RACE reads with MiXCR, one entry per CDR3 protein. Among 65,000 to 100,000 distinct CDR3 sequences listed, 6.6% were seen once. Time point indicated: patch test 2, 6 weeks after DPC sensitization. Treatment of the sample: therapeutic diphenylcyclopropenone sensitization with weekly scalp DPC. This sequence joins TRBV29-1 and TRBJ2-1, with D maybe TRBD1 (6 bases). The TCR sequence derives from a woman between 25 and 40 years old with alopecia areata. Some clones in this sample may be carry-over from other donors' samples. Source: whole blood, taken in connection with sensitization to the hapten diphenylcyclopropenone (DPC). The CDR3 nucleotides read TGCAGCATCTTAACAGGGTCCAGCTCCTACAATGAGCAGTTCTTC. Protein sequence: CSILTGSSSYNEQFF.